Following are 25 T cell receptor beta chains from one sample sequenced in a study of blood T cell repertoires in COVID-19. Here immunoSEQ multiplex PCR was the method, and the copy in TCRdb shows in-frame clones only, minus some. Here the sample spans nearly 200,000 clones, about 88% being singletons. The material sequenced was peripheral blood. The receptors were gathered from a woman between 40 and 55 years old who had recovered from COVID-19.

The chain is built from TRBV15 and TRBJ2-1, with 7 positions matching TRBD2. V was clipped by 0 bases and J by 6 bases; unmatched bases: 8. This CDR3 has 16 residues. From germline, CDR1 is LNHNV and CDR2 YYDKDF (reference sequence). CDR3 sequence reads: CATSRDPSAGVNEQFF. CDR3 in DNA: TGTGCCACCAGCAGAGACCCCAGCGCGGGAGTCAATGAGCAGTTCTTC.

The chain combines TRBV18 with TRBJ1-2; D is ambiguous. The V end lost 2 bases, the J end lost 2 bases, and 15 bases lay between the germline ends. The CDR3 extends over 16 amino acids. Germline assignment: CDR1 KGHSH and CDR2 LQKENI. CDR3 nucleotides: TGTGCCAGCTCACCAGTGAGCGCAGCACCGAACTATGGCTACACCTTC. This translates into CASSPVSAAPNYGYTF. The full variable domain, its missing parts supplied by reference TRBV18 and TRBJ1-2, is NAGVMQNPRHLVRRRGQEARLRCSPMKGHSHVYWYRQLPEEGLKFMVYLQKENIIDESGMPKERFSAEFPKEGPSILRIQQVVRGDSAAYFCASSPVSAAPNYGYTFGSGTRLTVV.

This clone was seen only a few times. The rearrangement links TRBV27 to TRBJ2-2; D possibly corresponds to TRBD1 (5 bases). The CDR3 spans 15 residues. Between the trimmed V and J ends, which lost 4 bases and 1 base, there was a span of 10 bases. The V gene's germline CDR1 is MNHEY and CDR2 SMNVEV (reference sequence). The CDR3 is CASSYRNENTGELFF. CDR3 DNA sequence: TGTGCCAGCAGTTACAGGAATGAGAACACCGGGGAGCTGTTTTTT.

The genes are TRBV6-5 and TRBJ2-7; TRBD1 matches 9 bases. The CDR3 runs to 13 residues. After removal of 8 bases from V and 2 bases from J, the junction contained 4 bases not matched to a gene. Germline values: CDR1 MNHEY, CDR2 SVGAGI. In DNA form, the CDR3 reads TGTGCCAGCGTGACAGGGGGGCCCTACGAGCAGTACTTC. Amino acids: CASVTGGPYEQYF.

This sequence joins TRBV27 and TRBJ2-4; 8 positions match TRBD2. CDR3 length: 15 amino acids. V shed 0 bases and J 7 bases; nucleotides not matched to a gene: 5. Germline lookup yields CDR1 MNHEY and CDR2 SMNVEV (reference sequence). In DNA form, the CDR3 reads TGTGCCAGCAGTTTATCCCGCCCGGGAGGGAACATTCAGTACTTC. Translating gives CASSLSRPGGNIQYF.

This clone was counted once. This sequence joins TRBV19 and TRBJ2-5, with TRBD2 matching over 13 bases. Unmatched junction bases numbered 6, after V lost 6 bases and J lost 5 bases. CDR1 is LNHDA and CDR2 is SQIVND in the germline V gene (reference sequence). This CDR3 is 15 amino acids long. The CDR3 here is CASSTSGRAGETQYF. The CDR3 DNA is TGTGCCAGTAGCACTAGCGGGAGGGCAGGCGAGACCCAGTACTTC.

V gene TRBV27 combines with J gene TRBJ2-5; D might be TRBD1 (5 bases). The germline V and J ends were trimmed by 5 bases and 0 bases, with 13 bases remaining between them. The CDR3 loop spans 15 amino acids. CDR1 is MNHEY, CDR2 SMNVEV, per germline (reference sequence). Here the CDR3 DNA reads TGTGCCAGCAGTCCCCCCGGCAGGGACCAAGAGACCCAGTACTTC. Translating it yields CASSPPGRDQETQYF.

This clone showed up just a few times. As DNA, the CDR3 is TGTGCCAGCAGCCCGACAGGGGCCGCTGGAAACACCATATATTTT. Its translation: CASSPTGAAGNTIYF. The V call is TRBV3-1 (or the pseudogene TRBV3-2), the J call TRBJ1-3; 8 bases are a match to TRBD1. V was pared by 4 bases and J by 2 bases, with 4 bases of the junction left unmatched. From germline, CDR1 is LGHDT and CDR2 YNNKEL (reference sequence). The CDR3 sequence is 15 residues long.

In DNA form, the CDR3 reads TGTGCCAGCTCACCCGGGACAGCAGACGGTGGCTACACCTTC. Translation gives CASSPGTADGGYTF. The chain employs TRBV18 and TRBJ1-2; the match to TRBD1 covers 7 bases. The germline gives CDR1 KGHSH, CDR2 LQKENI. The CDR3 covers 14 residues. The V and J ends lost 3 bases and 7 bases, in that order; junction bases with no gene match: 8.

The rearrangement links TRBV7-3 to TRBJ2-1, with D perhaps matching TRBD2 (5 bases). The CDR3 loop spans 12 amino acids. Trimming pared 8 bases from V and 6 bases from J, leaving 11 bases between. Germline V lookup: CDR1 SGHTA, CDR2 FQGTGA. CDR3 protein: CASGSRVNEQFF. The CDR3 DNA sequence: TGTGCCAGCGGGAGTCGGGTCAATGAGCAGTTCTTC.

The chain couples TRBV9 to TRBJ2-7; TRBD2 matches 7 bases. Germline CDR1 is SGDLS and CDR2 is YYNGEE. The CDR3 extends over 14 amino acids. The trim removed 3 bases at V and 2 bases at J, leaving 5 bases unmatched. For the CDR3, the DNA is TGTGCCAGCAGCGCCCGGGACTACCCCTACGAGCAGTACTTC. Translated, it gives CASSARDYPYEQYF.

This chain uses TRBV7-3 with TRBJ2-1; the D gene is possibly TRBD1 (6 bases). Per germline, CDR1 SGHTA and CDR2 FQGTGA. V was clipped by 2 bases and J by 9 bases, with 14 bases between them. This CDR3 has 14 amino acids. This chain's CDR3 is CASSLRRGRGEQFF. As DNA, the CDR3 is TGTGCCAGCAGCTTACGAAGGGGCAGGGGTGAGCAGTTCTTC.

The rearrangement uses TRBV10-3 and TRBJ2-1, with TRBD2 matching 16 bases. The V segment lost 5 bases and the J segment 0 bases; nucleotides outside the gene matches: 7. The CDR3 runs 19 residues. CDR1 and CDR2 (germline): ENHRY, SYGVKD. The CDR3 bases are TGTGCCATCAGTTCCGGGACTAGCGGGAGGGCCGTCTCCTACAATGAGCAGTTCTTC. Encoded protein: CAISSGTSGRAVSYNEQFF.

The chain is built from TRBV7-2 and TRBJ1-1; D remains unclear. This CDR3 is built from 13 residues. Trimming left V 5 bases short and J 13 bases short, with 20 bases between. Germline CDR1 and CDR2: SGHTA and FQGNSA. Here the CDR3 reads CASSPLQTRPSFF. The CDR3 DNA sequence: TGTGCCAGCAGCCCCTTGCAGACTCGCCCCAGTTTCTTT.

The V and J genes are TRBV5-6 and TRBJ1-1, with D uncertain. The germline gives CDR1 SGHDT, CDR2 YYEEEE. The V end was cut by 0 bases, the J end by 1 base, with 10 bases between. The length of the CDR3 is 15 residues. CDR3 coding DNA: TGTGCCAGCAGCTTGGGTCGGGAGGGGAACACTGAAGCTTTCTTT. Its translation is CASSLGREGNTEAFF.

A single count supports this clone. The chain links TRBV6-5 to TRBJ2-7; 10 bases match TRBD2. The V gene end was trimmed by 0 bases and the J gene end by 11 bases; junction bases not matched to a gene: 7. The CDR3 contains 14 residues. Germline assignment: CDR1 MNHEY and CDR2 SVGAGI. CDR3 residues: CASSYSGLAGEEYF. The CDR3 DNA reads TGTGCCAGCAGTTACTCGGGTCTAGCGGGAGAGGAGTACTTC.

The V gene is TRBV6-1, the J gene TRBJ1-1, with TRBD1 identical over 9 bases. Germline-derived CDR1 and CDR2 are MNHNS and SASEGT. J lost 11 bases, V lost 3 bases, and 13 bases had no gene match. CDR3 size: 15 residues. Written as DNA, the CDR3 is TGTGCCAGCAGTGACGGGGGACAGGGACCTAGGCTCGCTTTCTTT. This codes for CASSDGGQGPRLAFF.

The gene calls are TRBV19 and TRBJ1-1, with a possible D match to TRBD1 (6 bases). The CDR3 covers 15 residues. Per the germline V gene, CDR1 is LNHDA and CDR2 is SQIVND (reference sequence). V was shortened by 7 bases and J by 0 bases, with 15 bases between the two germline ends. CDR3 bases: TGTGCCAGTAACCCGCTACAGGGACTGAACACTGAAGCTTTCTTT. Encoded protein: CASNPLQGLNTEAFF.

The chain has TRBV6-1 and TRBJ1-5; a weak D match, TRBD1 (5 bases). The CDR3 has 16 amino acids. V was pared by 4 bases and J by 6 bases, with 19 bases between. Looked up from germline, CDR1 is MNHNS and CDR2 is SASEGT. CDR3 DNA sequence: TGTGCCAGCAGTGTCCATTATGGCGGACAAGGTCAGCCCCAGCATTTT. Encoded protein: CASSVHYGGQGQPQHF.

The rearrangement joins TRBV2 to TRBJ1-6, with unresolved D. Looked up from germline, CDR1 is SNHLY and CDR2 is FYNNEI. The CDR3 covers 15 residues. V lost 3 bases and J 0 bases, leaving 6 bases between the germline ends. In DNA, the CDR3 is TGTGCCAGCAGTGATTTGAGCTCCTATAATTCACCCCTCCACTTT. Its translation is CASSDLSSYNSPLHF.

J is TRBJ2-1 and V is TRBV20-1, with no clear D. Trimming left V 3 bases short and J 5 bases short, with 5 bases between. The CDR3 consists of 11 residues. Germline values: CDR1 DFQATT, CDR2 SNEGSKA (reference sequence). The CDR3 loop is CSASDNNEQFF. The CDR3 nucleotides read TGCAGTGCTAGTGATAACAATGAGCAGTTCTTC.

The chain is built from TRBV11-3 and TRBJ2-1, with D possibly matching TRBD1 (5 bases). There are 13 residues in the CDR3. Per germline, CDR1 SGHNT and CDR2 YENEEA. V was clipped by 4 bases and J by 7 bases, with 11 bases between them. For the CDR3, the DNA is TGTGCCAGCAGCTACACAGGAGAGAATGAGCAGTTCTTC. Translated: CASSYTGENEQFF.

This chain links TRBV7-8 with TRBJ2-1; D perhaps matches TRBD2 (6 bases). The ends were cut back, 3 bases at V and 3 bases at J, with 6 bases in the middle. This CDR3 has 13 amino acids. Germline V gene sequence: CDR1 SGHVS, CDR2 FQNEAQ. The DNA for the CDR3 is TGTGCCAGCAGCTTGGACTACTACAATGAGCAGTTCTTC. Encoded protein: CASSLDYYNEQFF.

This rearrangement joins TRBV19 to TRBJ1-5; D might be TRBD1 (6 bases). Trimming shortened V by 6 bases and J by 3 bases, and 15 bases separated the two germline ends. Germline CDR1 LNHDA, CDR2 SQIVND (reference sequence). CDR3 length: 15 residues. This chain's CDR3 is CASSLFGQSNQPQHF. The CDR3 nucleotides are TGTGCCAGTAGCCTCTTTGGACAGTCCAATCAGCCCCAGCATTTT.

The CDR3 loop is CASSITGWDEKLFF. CDR3 DNA: TGTGCCAGCAGTATCACAGGGTGGGACGAAAAACTGTTTTTT. The rearrangement joins TRBV2 to TRBJ1-4, with D perhaps TRBD1 (6 bases). Germline CDR1 SNHLY, CDR2 FYNNEI. The CDR3 runs 14 residues. Trimming left V 5 bases short and J 8 bases short, with 15 bases between.